Presented here are 14 T cell receptor beta chains from one specimen sequenced in a study of PD-1 blockade in classical Hodgkin lymphoma. The patients all showed relapse after autologous stem cell transplantation, while their brentuximab vedotin exposure varied. Data came from immunoSEQ multiplex PCR; TCRdb stores just in-frame clones and leaves some out. The profile shows about 75,000 clones, just over 90% of them singletons. The sequencing used peripheral blood mononuclear cells (PBMCs), collected at baseline. The receptors were gathered from a human donor with classical Hodgkin lymphoma.

This rearrangement joins TRBV6-6 to TRBJ1-2, with TRBD1 identical over 9 bases. The V gene's germline CDR1 is MNHNY and CDR2 SVGAGI (reference sequence). This CDR3 is built from 14 residues. Trimming removed 0 bases from V and 7 bases from J; junction bases left unmatched: 3. The CDR3 coding sequence is TGTGCCAGCAGTTACTCCGAGACAGGGGGTGGCTACACCTTC. Protein: CASSYSETGGGYTF.

The gene calls are TRBV21-1 and TRBJ1-1; the table names TRBD1, a call not compared with the DNA. TRBV21-1 is flagged as a pseudogene. The CDR3 has 15 residues. The CDR3 here is CASSHRRTLNTEAFF. The CDR3 nucleotides read TGTGCCAGCAGCCACAGAAGAACCCTGAACACTGAAGCTTTCTTT.

The chain joins TRBV19 to TRBJ2-5, with D uncertain. Per germline, CDR1 LNHDA and CDR2 SQIVND (reference sequence). This CDR3 comprises 15 residues. V lost 1 base to trimming and J lost 1 base, with 10 bases between them. The CDR3, as DNA: TGTGCCAGTAGTATAGGGGCAGCGAGCCAAGAGACCCAGTACTTC. This gives the protein CASSIGAASQETQYF.

V and J are TRBV9 and TRBJ2-5; 10 nucleotides agree with TRBD2. This CDR3 spans 16 amino acids. V shed 0 bases and J 6 bases; nucleotides not matched to a gene: 8. CDR1 SGDLS and CDR2 YYNGEE come from the germline V gene. As DNA, the CDR3 is TGTGCCAGCAGCGTAGGGTTTAGCGGGGGGCCGAAGACCCAGTACTTC. It is translated as CASSVGFSGGPKTQYF. The complete variable domain, with remaining parts taken from reference TRBV9 and TRBJ2-5, reads DSGVTQTPKHLITATGQRVTLRCSPRSGDLSVYWYQQSLDQGLQFLIQYYNGEERAKGNILERFSAQQFPDLHSELNLSSLELGDSALYFCASSVGFSGGPKTQYFGPGTRLLVL.

This chain connects TRBV27 to TRBJ2-3; D uncertain. Germline CDR1 MNHEY, CDR2 SMNVEV (reference sequence). The CDR3 is 16 amino acids. V dropped 2 bases and J dropped 0 bases, with 12 bases sitting between them. For the CDR3, the DNA is TGTGCCAGCAGTTTACGCGTGCGGCCTAGCACAGATACGCAGTATTTT. The encoded protein is CASSLRVRPSTDTQYF.

The CDR3 loop is CAISEETSGVETDTQYF. CDR3 bases: TGTGCCATCAGTGAGGAGACTTCGGGGGTCGAAACAGATACGCAGTATTTT. This chain uses TRBV10-3 with TRBJ2-3, with TRBD2 as a possible D gene (6 bases). Trimming stripped 2 bases from V and 3 bases from J, with 18 bases between. Germline-derived CDR1 and CDR2 are ENHRY and SYGVKD. The CDR3 spans 17 residues.

The J gene is TRBJ1-1, the V gene TRBV7-3, with TRBD1 as a possible D gene (6 bases). Germline lookup yields CDR1 SGHTA and CDR2 FQGTGA. Trimming pared 4 bases from V and 2 bases from J, leaving 11 bases between. This CDR3 comprises 14 residues. Written as DNA, the CDR3 is TGTGCCAGCAGCTGCATACAGGGAAACACTGAAGCTTTCTTT. This codes for CASSCIQGNTEAFF.

This clone occurred once. This chain uses TRBV28 with TRBJ2-1, with 9 positions matching TRBD1. V lost 3 bases, J lost 8 bases, and 8 bases stayed unmatched. The germline CDR1 and CDR2 sequences are MDHEN and SYDVKM. This CDR3 spans 15 amino acids. In DNA form, the CDR3 reads TGTGCCAGCAGTTTCGGTACAGGGGGCTTAGATGAGCAGTTCTTC. Protein product: CASSFGTGGLDEQFF.

This clone has more than one count but fewer than ten. This chain uses TRBV2 with TRBJ1-1; D remains unclear. CDR1 and CDR2 from the germline V gene are SNHLY and FYNNEI. The germline V and J ends were trimmed by 7 bases and 10 bases, with 10 bases remaining between them. The CDR3 extends over 10 amino acids. CDR3 in amino acids: CASIGGRAFF. The CDR3 DNA reads as TGTGCCAGCATCGGAGGGAGAGCTTTCTTT.

The chain joins TRBV7-7 to TRBJ2-1, with 8 bases that match TRBD2. The junction had 3 bases not matched to a gene; V was cut back by 5 bases and J by 6 bases. In germline, CDR1 is SSHAT, CDR2 FNYEAQ (reference sequence). The CDR3 sequence is 13 residues long. In nucleotides, the CDR3 is TGTGCCAGCAGCGTCCGGGGGGGCAATGAGCAGTTCTTC. This translates into CASSVRGGNEQFF. Combining the CDR3 with reference TRBV7-7 and TRBJ2-1 gives the whole variable domain GAGVSQSPRYKVTKRGQDVTLRCDPISSHATLYWYQQALGQGPEFLTYFNYEAQPDKSGLPSDRFSAERPEGSISTLTIQRTEQRDSAMYRCASSVRGGNEQFFGPGTRLTVL.

The rearrangement links TRBV27 to TRBJ2-2; tentative D call: TRBD1 (8 bases). The CDR3 is 15 residues long. Germline V gene data show CDR1 as MNHEY and CDR2 as SMNVEV (reference sequence). Trimming took off 8 bases at V and 5 bases at J, with 18 bases between the two ends. The CDR3 DNA is TGTGCCAGCCATAAAGGACAGGGAGGGACCGGGGAGCTGTTTTTT. Protein product: CASHKGQGGTGELFF.

V gene TRBV7-9 combines with J gene TRBJ2-5; no clear D gene. The CDR3 is 13 amino acids. Trimming removed 6 bases from V and 1 base from J, with 9 bases in between. Germline CDR1 and CDR2: SEHNR and FQNEAQ (reference sequence). CDR3 in amino acids: CASRLTSQETQYF. The CDR3 DNA follows: TGTGCCAGCAGATTGACATCCCAAGAGACCCAGTACTTC. The variable domain in full, with the rest retrieved from reference TRBV7-9 and TRBJ2-5, is DTGVSQNPRHKITKRGQNVTFRCDPISEHNRLYWYRQTLGQGPEFLTYFQNEAQLEKSRLLSDRFSAERPKGSFSTLEIQRTEQGDSAMYLCASRLTSQETQYFGPGTRLLVL.

The rearrangement links TRBV18 to TRBJ1-6; TRBD1 matches at 11 bases. CDR1 KGHSH and CDR2 LQKENI come from the germline V gene. The CDR3 runs to 15 residues. Trimming at V came to 1 base and at J to 10 bases, leaving 3 bases not matched to a gene. The CDR3 is CASSPRGQGGSPLHF. CDR3 sequence (DNA): TGTGCCAGCTCACCACGGGGACAGGGGGGATCACCCCTCCACTTT.

The gene calls are TRBV5-4 and TRBJ1-4; D ambiguous. The V and J ends lost 3 bases and 8 bases respectively, with 14 bases between them. The germline V gene has CDR1 SGHNT and CDR2 YYREEE (reference sequence). CDR3 size: 14 residues. The CDR3 DNA is TGTGCCAGCAGCTCACAGCAAGAAAAAGAAAAACTGTTTTTT. Translated, it gives CASSSQQEKEKLFF.